This T cell receptor beta chain was identified in a study of blood T cell repertoires in COVID-19. Overall study: Sources were T cells, B-cell-depleted T cells, or PBMCs; the material itself was cDNA or gDNA.

Profiling relied on immunoSEQ multiplex PCR, and the TCRdb table lists in-frame clones only, not all of them. The sample yields under 200,000 clones, about 85% seen once. Germline lookup yields CDR1 SEHNR and CDR2 FQNEAQ (reference sequence). After removal of 7 bases from V and 8 bases from J, the junction contained 12 bases not matched to a gene. The CDR3 totals 16 residues. The TCR comes from a man aged 18 to 30 with acute or convalescent COVID-19. J is TRBJ1-4 and V is TRBV7-9; 11 bases line up with TRBD1. Sample: peripheral blood. The CDR3 DNA follows: TGTGCCAGCAACAAAATACCGGGACAGGGGGACGAAAAACTGTTTTTT. Its protein product is CASNKIPGQGDEKLFF.